This is a list of T cell receptor beta chains from one sample in a study of T cell responses to AZD1222 COVID-19 vaccine. The repertoire was sequenced with immunoSEQ multiplex PCR; TCRdb's copy has only in-frame clones and lacks some. Of 150,000 to 200,000 clones in the sample, 92% were seen once. Sequencing was performed on peripheral blood, taken 28 days after the second AZD1222 dose. The receptor source for this set is an adult who received the AZD1222 COVID-19 vaccine. The CDR3 runs from the conserved cysteine through the conserved F or W. The order of the fields is D gene, J gene, clone size, V gene, CDR3 protein, CDR3 DNA. The D gene is left open where the match is weak. Expanded clones are given a class, and other clones once, few, many or no size at all.

d_gene: TRBD2
j_gene: TRBJ2-1
abundance: .
v_gene: TRBV3-1/TRBV3-2
CDR3aa: CASSQRGLQSYDEQFF
CDR3nt: TGTGCCAGCAGCCAAAGGGGACTACAGTCTTACGATGAGCAGTTCTTC

d_gene: .
j_gene: TRBJ1-2
abundance: .
v_gene: TRBV27
CDR3aa: CASSLNGGADYGYTF
CDR3nt: TGTGCCAGCAGTTTAAACGGGGGGGCTGACTATGGCTACACCTTC

d_gene: TRBD2
j_gene: TRBJ2-1
abundance: .
v_gene: TRBV4-2
CDR3aa: CASSQLLGGTSGDNEQFF
CDR3nt: TGTGCCAGCAGCCAACTTTTGGGCGGGACTAGCGGAGACAATGAGCAGTTCTTC

d_gene: .
j_gene: TRBJ1-5
abundance: .
v_gene: TRBV15
CDR3aa: CATSRDIGNSRYSNQPQHF
CDR3nt: TGTGCCACCAGCAGAGATATTGGGAACAGCCGGTATAGCAATCAGCCCCAGCATTTT

d_gene: TRBD2
j_gene: TRBJ2-7
abundance: .
v_gene: TRBV4-2
CDR3aa: CASSQVGGLVYEQYF
CDR3nt: TGTGCCAGCAGCCAAGTAGGGGGACTAGTCTACGAGCAGTACTTC

d_gene: .
j_gene: TRBJ1-2
abundance: .
v_gene: TRBV7-9
CDR3aa: CASSSSGSERGYTF
CDR3nt: TGTGCCAGCAGCTCCTCCGGGTCCGAGAGAGGCTACACCTTC

d_gene: TRBD1
j_gene: TRBJ2-3
abundance: .
v_gene: TRBV9
CDR3aa: CASSVRQGSDTQYF
CDR3nt: TGTGCCAGCAGCGTGAGACAGGGTTCAGATACGCAGTATTTT

d_gene: .
j_gene: TRBJ2-7
abundance: .
v_gene: TRBV2
CDR3aa: CASSATGVAYEQYF
CDR3nt: TGTGCCAGCAGTGCTACAGGTGTGGCCTACGAGCAGTACTTC

d_gene: .
j_gene: TRBJ1-2
abundance: .
v_gene: TRBV10-3
CDR3aa: CAISESNGANYGYTF
CDR3nt: TGTGCCATCAGTGAGTCGAACGGAGCTAACTATGGCTACACCTTC

d_gene: .
j_gene: TRBJ2-3
abundance: .
v_gene: TRBV6-1
CDR3aa: CASSEAGWTPTDTQYF
CDR3nt: TGTGCCAGCAGTGAAGCGGGATGGACACCCACAGATACGCAGTATTTT

d_gene: .
j_gene: TRBJ1-2
abundance: .
v_gene: TRBV7-2
CDR3aa: CASSFRDGVLYGYTF
CDR3nt: TGTGCCAGCAGCTTCCGAGATGGGGTGTTGTATGGCTACACCTTC

d_gene: TRBD1
j_gene: TRBJ1-4
abundance: .
v_gene: TRBV6-5
CDR3aa: CASSRTLDRSWGLFF
CDR3nt: TGTGCCAGCAGTCGGACCCTGGACAGGTCTTGGGGACTGTTTTTT

d_gene: .
j_gene: TRBJ1-1
abundance: .
v_gene: TRBV6-5
CDR3aa: CASSYSNPGIEAFF
CDR3nt: TGTGCCAGCAGTTACTCGAATCCGGGAATTGAAGCTTTCTTT

d_gene: TRBD1
j_gene: TRBJ1-2
abundance: .
v_gene: TRBV4-1
CDR3aa: CASSQPRQGVAYGYTF
CDR3nt: TGCGCCAGCAGCCAACCCCGACAGGGGGTCGCCTATGGCTACACCTTC

d_gene: .
j_gene: TRBJ1-2
abundance: .
v_gene: TRBV15
CDR3aa: CATSDAAGRFYTF
CDR3nt: TGTGCCACCAGCGACGCGGCAGGGAGGTTCTACACCTTC

d_gene: .
j_gene: TRBJ2-5
abundance: .
v_gene: TRBV6-6
CDR3aa: CASQRRGQETQYF
CDR3nt: TGTGCCAGCCAGAGGCGGGGCCAAGAGACCCAGTACTTC

d_gene: .
j_gene: TRBJ2-2
abundance: .
v_gene: TRBV5-1
CDR3aa: CASSSWGPNTGELFF
CDR3nt: TGCGCCAGCAGCTCCTGGGGGCCCAACACCGGGGAGCTGTTTTTT

d_gene: .
j_gene: TRBJ1-2
abundance: .
v_gene: TRBV7-2
CDR3aa: CASSLESGYGYTF
CDR3nt: TGTGCCAGCAGCTTAGAATCGGGCTATGGCTACACCTTC

d_gene: .
j_gene: TRBJ1-2
abundance: .
v_gene: TRBV13
CDR3aa: CASSLPDFNYGYTF
CDR3nt: TGTGCCAGCAGCTTACCAGACTTTAACTATGGCTACACCTTC

d_gene: .
j_gene: TRBJ2-7
abundance: .
v_gene: TRBV2
CDR3aa: CASSAQTAIFSYEQYF
CDR3nt: TGTGCCAGCAGTGCCCAGACAGCGATATTCTCCTACGAGCAGTACTTC

d_gene: TRBD1
j_gene: TRBJ1-1
abundance: .
v_gene: TRBV5-1
CDR3aa: CASSLETGVNTEAFF
CDR3nt: TGCGCCAGCAGCTTGGAGACAGGGGTGAACACTGAAGCTTTCTTT

d_gene: TRBD1
j_gene: TRBJ1-1
abundance: .
v_gene: TRBV12-5
CDR3aa: CASGLVVDWGQLNTEAFF
CDR3nt: TGTGCTAGTGGTTTGGTAGTTGATTGGGGACAGTTGAACACTGAAGCTTTCTTT

d_gene: .
j_gene: TRBJ1-6
abundance: once
v_gene: TRBV30
CDR3aa: CAWLGGQYNSPLHF
CDR3nt: TGTGCCTGGCTGGGCGGACAGTATAATTCACCCCTCCACTTT

d_gene: TRBD2
j_gene: TRBJ2-2
abundance: .
v_gene: TRBV5-1
CDR3aa: CASSLVILAGGHTGELFF
CDR3nt: TGCGCCAGCAGCTTGGTAATACTAGCGGGGGGCCACACCGGGGAGCTGTTTTTT

d_gene: .
j_gene: TRBJ2-2
abundance: .
v_gene: TRBV6-1
CDR3aa: CASSEPGLAGELFF
CDR3nt: TGTGCCAGCAGTGAACCAGGGCTGGCCGGGGAGCTGTTTTTT

d_gene: TRBD1
j_gene: TRBJ2-1
abundance: .
v_gene: TRBV10-3
CDR3aa: CAISESQGANEQFF
CDR3nt: TGTGCCATCAGTGAGTCGCAGGGGGCTAACGAGCAGTTCTTC

d_gene: TRBD1
j_gene: TRBJ1-2
abundance: .
v_gene: TRBV2
CDR3aa: CASSYTGQDGYTF
CDR3nt: TGTGCCAGCAGCTACACTGGACAGGACGGCTACACCTTC

d_gene: TRBD1
j_gene: TRBJ1-5
abundance: .
v_gene: TRBV4-1
CDR3aa: CASSQETDRGDQPQHF
CDR3nt: TGCGCCAGCAGCCAGGAGACGGACAGGGGGGATCAGCCCCAGCATTTT

d_gene: .
j_gene: TRBJ1-4
abundance: once
v_gene: TRBV27
CDR3aa: CASTLLQGSVEKLFF
CDR3nt: TGTGCCAGCACACTTTTACAGGGTAGCGTTGAAAAACTGTTTTTT

d_gene: .
j_gene: TRBJ2-3
abundance: .
v_gene: TRBV7-9
CDR3aa: CASSLEMGAKDTQYF
CDR3nt: TGTGCCAGCAGCTTAGAGATGGGGGCCAAGGATACGCAGTATTTT

d_gene: .
j_gene: TRBJ1-1
abundance: .
v_gene: TRBV28
CDR3aa: CASSLVRRLNTEAFF
CDR3nt: TGTGCCAGCAGTTTGGTCCGCCGGCTGAACACTGAAGCTTTCTTT

d_gene: TRBD1
j_gene: TRBJ1-6
abundance: once
v_gene: TRBV9
CDR3aa: CASSSGGVYSPLHF
CDR3nt: TGTGCCAGCAGCTCAGGGGGGGTTTATTCACCCCTCCACTTT

d_gene: TRBD1
j_gene: TRBJ1-1
abundance: .
v_gene: TRBV4-2
CDR3aa: CASSHPPGQGVTEAFF
CDR3nt: TGTGCCAGCAGCCACCCCCCCGGACAGGGGGTCACTGAAGCTTTCTTT

d_gene: .
j_gene: TRBJ2-3
abundance: .
v_gene: TRBV5-1
CDR3aa: CASSPTGTAGGTDTQYF
CDR3nt: TGCGCCAGCAGCCCAACGGGGACAGCGGGGGGCACAGATACGCAGTATTTT

d_gene: TRBD2
j_gene: TRBJ2-1
abundance: .
v_gene: TRBV19
CDR3aa: CATRTSGGAINEQFF
CDR3nt: TGTGCCACCCGGACTAGCGGGGGGGCCATAAATGAGCAGTTCTTC

d_gene: TRBD1
j_gene: TRBJ1-5
abundance: .
v_gene: TRBV29-1
CDR3aa: CSVAGTVNQPQHF
CDR3nt: TGCAGCGTCGCAGGGACAGTTAATCAGCCCCAGCATTTT

d_gene: .
j_gene: TRBJ2-7
abundance: .
v_gene: TRBV3-1/TRBV3-2
CDR3aa: CASSRDGTYEQYF
CDR3nt: TGTGCCAGCAGCCGAGACGGAACCTACGAGCAGTACTTC

d_gene: .
j_gene: TRBJ1-1
abundance: .
v_gene: TRBV5-6
CDR3aa: CASSSDLLRVEAFF
CDR3nt: TGTGCCAGCAGCTCGGACCTCCTAAGGGTAGAAGCTTTCTTT

d_gene: .
j_gene: TRBJ2-2
abundance: .
v_gene: TRBV7-2
CDR3aa: CASSPSWAGDTGELFF
CDR3nt: TGTGCCAGCAGCCCCTCTTGGGCAGGAGACACCGGGGAGCTGTTTTTT

d_gene: .
j_gene: TRBJ2-7
abundance: .
v_gene: TRBV19
CDR3aa: CASSRTGGVYEQYF
CDR3nt: TGTGCCAGTTCTCGGACCGGTGGTGTCTACGAGCAGTACTTC

d_gene: .
j_gene: TRBJ1-5
abundance: .
v_gene: TRBV10-3
CDR3aa: CAISVGDQPQHF
CDR3nt: TGTGCCATCAGTGTAGGGGACCAGCCCCAGCATTTT

d_gene: .
j_gene: TRBJ1-1
abundance: .
v_gene: TRBV5-6
CDR3aa: CASSFAQGSLAFF
CDR3nt: TGTGCCAGCAGCTTTGCACAGGGATCTTTAGCTTTCTTT

d_gene: .
j_gene: TRBJ1-5
abundance: .
v_gene: TRBV2
CDR3aa: CASSLAGGLGQPQHF
CDR3nt: TGTGCCAGCAGCCTAGCGGGGGGGTTAGGACAGCCCCAGCATTTT

d_gene: .
j_gene: TRBJ2-1
abundance: .
v_gene: TRBV5-1
CDR3aa: CASSLEGHSYNEQFF
CDR3nt: TGCGCCAGCAGCTTGGAGGGGCATTCCTACAATGAGCAGTTCTTC

d_gene: .
j_gene: TRBJ1-5
abundance: .
v_gene: TRBV19
CDR3aa: CASSIRAGQPQHF
CDR3nt: TGTGCCAGTAGTATAAGGGCCGGCCAGCCCCAGCATTTT

d_gene: TRBD1
j_gene: TRBJ1-2
abundance: .
v_gene: TRBV4-2
CDR3aa: CASSQQGTAYGYTF
CDR3nt: TGTGCCAGCAGCCAACAAGGGACAGCTTATGGCTACACCTTC

d_gene: .
j_gene: TRBJ1-1
abundance: .
v_gene: TRBV23-1
CDR3aa: CASGRTGEATHTEAFF
CDR3nt: TGCGCCAGCGGCCGGACGGGGGAGGCGACACACACTGAAGCTTTCTTT

d_gene: .
j_gene: TRBJ2-1
abundance: .
v_gene: TRBV11-2
CDR3aa: CASSLGTARYNEQFF
CDR3nt: TGTGCCAGCAGCTTAGGGACAGCAAGATACAATGAGCAGTTCTTC

d_gene: .
j_gene: TRBJ1-1
abundance: .
v_gene: TRBV18
CDR3aa: CASSPNRANTEAFF
CDR3nt: TGTGCCAGCTCACCAAACAGGGCGAACACTGAAGCTTTCTTT

d_gene: .
j_gene: TRBJ1-2
abundance: .
v_gene: TRBV6-5
CDR3aa: CASSYLGAYGYTF
CDR3nt: TGTGCCAGCAGTTACTTAGGGGCCTATGGCTACACCTTC